The 6 T cell receptor beta chains below come from one sample, sequenced in a study of Tregs in tolerant kidney transplant recipients (dated by TCRdb to between 2018 and 2020). The protocol used for the library was the immunoSEQ multiplex PCR assay. Not all clones reach the TCRdb copy of this immuneACCESS table, which keeps in-frame sequences only. Checked studies attribute under half of the gap to unresolved V genes and leave the rest unexplained. Within this sample are 200,000 to 300,000 clones, with 84% of them counted one time only. The ten largest clonotypes hold under 0.65% of the sample. The sequenced material came from CD4+ T cells from blood. These receptors all stem from a human donor in good health.

This clone was detected only a few times. V gene TRBV10-2 combines with J gene TRBJ2-7, with 11 bases matching TRBD1. The CDR3 length is 14 residues. The germline CDR1 and CDR2 sequences are WSHSY and SAAADI. V dropped 7 bases and J dropped 3; count of bases not matched to a gene: 5. The CDR3 coding sequence is TGCGCCAGCAAGGACAGGGGGCAAGTCTACGAGCAGTACTTC. This translates into CASKDRGQVYEQYF.

This clone showed up just a few times. This chain links TRBV11-2 with TRBJ2-2; 7 bases are a match to TRBD2. V lost 5 bases, J lost 1 base, and 4 bases stayed unmatched. The germline gives CDR1 SGHAT, CDR2 FQNNGV. This CDR3 is built from 15 residues. CDR3 sequence (DNA): TGTGCCAGCAGCCCTCTAGCGGTGAACACCGGGGAGCTGTTTTTT. It codes for CASSPLAVNTGELFF.

The V and J genes are TRBV10-2 and TRBJ1-1; 8 bases map to TRBD1. The CDR3 runs 14 residues. V gave up 6 bases and J gave up 5 bases; unmatched junction bases: 8. The germline V gene encodes CDR1 WSHSY and CDR2 SAAADI. The CDR3 sequence is CASRRGQGITEAFF. The CDR3 DNA reads as TGCGCCAGCAGACGTGGACAGGGAATAACTGAAGCTTTCTTT.

The J gene is TRBJ2-1, the V gene TRBV2, with D possibly matching TRBD2 (6 bases). Germline values: CDR1 SNHLY, CDR2 FYNNEI. Trimming shortened V by 3 bases and J by 4 bases, and 13 bases separated the two germline ends. The CDR3 runs 15 residues. The CDR3 here is CASSDDSGAYNEQFF. The CDR3, as DNA: TGTGCCAGCAGTGACGATAGCGGAGCTTACAATGAGCAGTTCTTC.

The chain uses TRBV18 and TRBJ2-1, with 13 bases identical to TRBD2. Germline CDR1 and CDR2: KGHSH and LQKENI. The CDR3 length is 16 residues. The V and J ends lost 6 bases and 4 bases, in that order; junction bases with no gene match: 6. The CDR3 reads CASSLLAGGIYNEQFF. As DNA, the CDR3 is TGTGCCAGCTCGCTACTAGCGGGGGGGATATACAATGAGCAGTTCTTC. The whole variable domain, filled in from reference TRBV18 and TRBJ2-1, reads NAGVMQNPRHLVRRRGQEARLRCSPMKGHSHVYWYRQLPEEGLKFMVYLQKENIIDESGMPKERFSAEFPKEGPSILRIQQVVRGDSAAYFCASSLLAGGIYNEQFFGPGTRLTVL.

This clone was counted once. V is TRBV7-3 and J is TRBJ2-5; TRBD2 is a possible D gene (6 bases). The germline V gene has CDR1 SGHTA and CDR2 FQGTGA. This CDR3 contains 13 residues. V was clipped by 3 bases and J by 5 bases, with 10 bases between them. Written as DNA, the CDR3 is TGTGCCAGCAGCTTCCTAGCGACGGAGACCCAGTACTTC. It encodes CASSFLATETQYF.